This entry is about one T cell receptor (beta chain). Its matching antigen is unknown. The record originates from a study of cytomegalovirus exposure and HLA in healthy donors. Study context: In an early release, HLA-typed donors contributed about 80 million unique TCR sequences.

This CDR3 has 13 residues. Trimming took 2 bases from V and 3 from J, leaving 7 bases between them. In germline, CDR1 is SGHVT, CDR2 SQSDAQ. Overall study results and limits: In vitro experiments confirmed that three CMV-associated chains were specific for CMV antigens.

The PCR employed 60 Vbeta primers together with 13 Jbeta primers. Only in-frame clones appear in the TCRdb table, and some are missing; sequencing was by immunoSEQ multiplex PCR. This table holds under 200,000 clones, 80% to 90% found once. Sequencing was performed on PBMCs. V and J are TRBV7-4 and TRBJ2-5; D call uncertain. This receptor was obtained from a woman aged 25 to 39 in good health and CMV-seropositive. DNA of the CDR3: TGTGCCAGCAGCTTAAACTCAAAAGAGACCCAGTACTTC. It yields the protein CASSLNSKETQYF.